This is a list of T cell receptor beta chains from one sample in a study of T cell repertoires in cytomegalovirus infection. TCRdb reprocessed the reads via MiXCR and lists one record per CDR3 protein. The table includes roughly 700,000 distinct CDR3 sequences, around a third detected once. Their antigens are not known. The specimen was cultured PBMCs, collected from culture after CMV antigen stimulation. The receptors shown here come from a human donor in good health (CMV status not recorded). Some clones in this sample may be carry-over from other donors' samples. Both conserved end residues are part of each CDR3. A D gene is named only where the DNA matches it firmly. Only some rows state a clone size, as once, few, many or a class for expanded clones.

>TRBD1|TRBV28|few|TRBJ1-3
TGTGCCAGCAGTTCCTGGACAGGGTCCGGAAACACCATATATTTT
CASSSWTGSGNTIYF
>.|TRBV11-2|few|TRBJ2-7
TGTGCCAGCAGCCACGGAGGGTCCTACGAGCAGTACTTC
CASSHGGSYEQYF
>TRBD2|TRBV7-2|many|TRBJ2-1
TGTGCCAGCAGCTTAGAAGGAGGGAGGAGCGGGACTCCGCGGTTCTTC
CASSLEGGRSGTPRFF
>.|TRBV6-1|.|TRBJ2-5
TGTGCCAGCAGTTACAACAGTCTAGGGACCCAGTACTTC
CASSYNSLGTQYF
>.|TRBV12-3/TRBV12-4|few|TRBJ1-4
TGTGCCAGCAGACCCACAGGGCGTTTTGAAAAACTGTTTTTT
CASRPTGRFEKLFF
>.|TRBV12-3/TRBV12-4|few|TRBJ1-6
TGTGCCAGCAGACAGGGTTCTTCACCCCTCCACTTT
CASRQGSSPLHF
>.|TRBV20-1|.|TRBJ1-1
TGCAGTGCTAGAGGTCCAGGGGTCACTGAAGCTTTCTTT
CSARGPGVTEAFF
>.|TRBV7-9|.|TRBJ1-5
TGTGCCAGCAGCTTAGGAGATTCCGGCAATCAGCCCCAGCATTTT
CASSLGDSGNQPQHF
>.|TRBV4-3|few|TRBJ1-4
TGCGCCAGCAGCCATTACCAGGGCGCAACTAATGAAAAACTGTTTTTT
CASSHYQGATNEKLFF
>TRBD2|TRBV7-2|many|TRBJ2-1
TGTGCCAGCAGCTTAGGGACTAGCGGGGGTAAGAGTGAGCAGTTCTTC
CASSLGTSGGKSEQFF
>.|TRBV20-1|.|TRBJ1-2
TGCAGTGCTATGGGCAGGAGGAACTATGGCTACACCTTC
CSAMGRRNYGYTF
>.|TRBV6-2/TRBV6-3|.|TRBJ2-1
TGTGCCAGCAGTTACTCGGTGGCAGCGAGCGGTTCCTACAATGAGCAGTTCTTC
CASSYSVAASGSYNEQFF
>.|TRBV7-6|.|TRBJ1-2
TGTGCCAGCAGCTTAGCCGAGGGGGACTATGGCTACACCTTC
CASSLAEGDYGYTF
>.|TRBV9|.|TRBJ1-5
TGTGCCAGCAGCGTAGGGGCGGTGAGCAATCAGCCCCAGCATTTT
CASSVGAVSNQPQHF
>.|TRBV2|.|TRBJ1-4
TGTGCCAGCAGGCAATTGGGATCGGCTAATGAAAAACTGTTTTTT
CASRQLGSANEKLFF
>TRBD1|TRBV11-2|few|TRBJ1-6
TGTGCCAGCAGCTCAGGACAGGGAGATAATTCACCCCTCCACTTT
CASSSGQGDNSPLHF
>TRBD1|TRBV2|.|TRBJ2-3
TGTGCCAGCAGTGAGGACAGGGACACAGATACGCAGTATTTT
CASSEDRDTDTQYF
>TRBD2|TRBV7-8|once|TRBJ2-7
TGTGCCAGCAGCTTAGGTCTTAGCGGGATCTACGAGCAGTACTTC
CASSLGLSGIYEQYF
>.|TRBV28|.|TRBJ1-2
TGTGCCAGCATGGGGCAGAAGTATGGCTACACCTTC
CASMGQKYGYTF
>.|TRBV4-2|.|TRBJ2-1
TGTGCCAGCAGCCAAGAAGGAAGATACAATGAGCAGTTCTTC
CASSQEGRYNEQFF
>.|TRBV11-2|few|TRBJ1-1
TGTGCCAGCAGCCCGAGCCCGGGACACCGAGAAGAAGCTTTCTTT
CASSPSPGHREEAFF
>.|TRBV6-1|few|TRBJ2-7
TGTGCCAGCCACGGAAGCTCACTACTTGCCTACGAGCAGTACTTC
CASHGSSLLAYEQYF
>TRBD1|TRBV20-1|few|TRBJ1-5
TGCAGTGCTGCCGGGACAGGTTTTTATCAGCCCCAGCATTTT
CSAAGTGFYQPQHF
>.|TRBV7-8|.|TRBJ1-5
TGTGCCAGCAGCTTATCGGGCGAGTATAGCAATCAGCCCCAGCATTTT
CASSLSGEYSNQPQHF
>.|TRBV27|few|TRBJ2-7
TGTGCCAGCGGCTCCCACGAGCAGTACTTC
CASGSHEQYF
>.|TRBV7-9|few|TRBJ1-2
TGTGCCAGCAGCTTACCTGCCGAATATGGCTACACCTTC
CASSLPAEYGYTF
>TRBD1|TRBV5-6|.|TRBJ2-1
TGTGCCAGCAGCTTTGACAGGGTGGTTTACAATGAGCAGTTCTTC
CASSFDRVVYNEQFF
>TRBD2|TRBV7-2|.|TRBJ2-2
TGTGCCAGCAGCTTAGAACTAGCGGGAGGATCTGGGGAGCTGTTTTTT
CASSLELAGGSGELFF
>.|TRBV20-1|few|TRBJ2-7
TGCAGTGCTCGCTCGGCGGAAACCTACGAGCAGTACTTC
CSARSAETYEQYF
>.|TRBV14|few|TRBJ1-1
TGTGCCAGCAGCCCAGTTGCGCGGGGGGGGGGTCGGGGTGAAGCTTTCTTT
CASSPVARGGGRGEAFF
>TRBD1|TRBV20-1|.|TRBJ2-3
TGCAGTGCCCAGACAGGGGGCACAGATACGCAGTATTTT
CSAQTGGTDTQYF
>.|TRBV20-1|.|TRBJ1-1
TGCAGTGCTAGAGAAACCGGTGACACTGAAGCTTTCTTT
CSARETGDTEAFF
>.|TRBV18|.|TRBJ2-1
TGTGCCAGCTCACCCCAAGTGGTGGGCGTCAACAATGAGCAGTTCTTC
CASSPQVVGVNNEQFF
>.|TRBV12-3/TRBV12-4|.|TRBJ1-2
TGTGCCAGCAGCCCCGCAGCCTATGGCTACACCTTC
CASSPAAYGYTF
>.|TRBV12-3/TRBV12-4|many|TRBJ1-1
TGTGCCAGCACTATGTGGGGAGGGGCCGGAGGTGCTGAAGCTTTCTTT
CASTMWGGAGGAEAFF
>.|TRBV20-1|.|TRBJ2-6
TGCAGTGCTAGAGAGGCCGGCTCTGGGGCCAACGTCCTGACTTTC
CSAREAGSGANVLTF
>TRBD1|TRBV5-1|few|TRBJ2-1
TGCGCCAGCAGCTTCGGGACAGGGGGCTATGAGCAGTTCTTC
CASSFGTGGYEQFF
>.|TRBV6-1|.|TRBJ1-1
TGTGCCAGCACGTCAGGGTTGATGAACACTGAAGCTTTCTTT
CASTSGLMNTEAFF
>.|TRBV6-2/TRBV6-3|.|TRBJ2-2
TGTGCCAGCAGTTATGGACGGTACCAGAACACCGGGGAGCTGTTTTTT
CASSYGRYQNTGELFF
>TRBD1|TRBV12-3/TRBV12-4|.|TRBJ1-2
TGTGCCAGCAGTCCCAACAGGGGGCCCAACTATGGCTACACCTTC
CASSPNRGPNYGYTF
>.|TRBV20-1|.|TRBJ1-4
TGCAGTGCTAGAGATCGCACATTTAATGAAAAACTGTTTTTT
CSARDRTFNEKLFF
>TRBD1|TRBV28|few|TRBJ2-7
TGTGCCAGCAGCCCCGACAGGGTGGCCCACGAGCAGTACTTC
CASSPDRVAHEQYF
>TRBD1|TRBV7-2|many|TRBJ1-4
TGTGCCAGCAGCTTTAAACCGGGACAGGGTATTGAAAAACTGTTTTTT
CASSFKPGQGIEKLFF
>TRBD1|TRBV27|.|TRBJ2-5
TGTGCCAGCAGCTCGTTCCCCGGGACAGGGGAACAAGAGACCCAGTACTTC
CASSSFPGTGEQETQYF
>.|TRBV28|.|TRBJ1-2
TGTGCCACTGACTTTGGGGTTAACTATGGCTACACCTTC
CATDFGVNYGYTF